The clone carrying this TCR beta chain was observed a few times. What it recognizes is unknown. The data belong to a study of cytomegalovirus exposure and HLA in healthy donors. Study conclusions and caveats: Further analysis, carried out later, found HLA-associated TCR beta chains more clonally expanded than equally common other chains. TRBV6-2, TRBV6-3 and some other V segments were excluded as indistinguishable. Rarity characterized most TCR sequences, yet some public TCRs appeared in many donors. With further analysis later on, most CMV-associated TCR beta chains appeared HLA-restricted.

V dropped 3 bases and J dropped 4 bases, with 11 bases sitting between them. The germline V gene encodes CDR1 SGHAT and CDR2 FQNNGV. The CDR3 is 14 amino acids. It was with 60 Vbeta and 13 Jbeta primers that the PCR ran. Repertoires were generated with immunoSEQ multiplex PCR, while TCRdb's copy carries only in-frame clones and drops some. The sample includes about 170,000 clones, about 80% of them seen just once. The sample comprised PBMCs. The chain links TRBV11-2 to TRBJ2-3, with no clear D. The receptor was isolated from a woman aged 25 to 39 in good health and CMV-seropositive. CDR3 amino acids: CASSFPTPSDTQYF. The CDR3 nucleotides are TGTGCCAGCAGCTTTCCTACTCCCTCAGATACGCAGTATTTT. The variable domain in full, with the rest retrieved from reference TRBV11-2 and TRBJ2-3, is EAGVAQSPRYKIIEKRQSVAFWCNPISGHATLYWYQQILGQGPKLLIQFQNNGVVDDSQLPKDRFSAERLKGVDSTLKIQPAKLEDSAVYLCASSFPTPSDTQYFGPGTRLTVL.